The next 22 T cell receptor beta chains were all read from a single sample in a study of cytotoxic CD8 clonotypes in ibrutinib-treated CLL. Assay: immunoSEQ multiplex PCR; the TCRdb copy retains only in-frame clones and omits some. The sample records approximately 340,000 clones, 60% to 80% being singletons. Sample: PBMCs, taken after 36 months of ibrutinib treatment. These receptors all stem from a human donor with chronic lymphocytic leukemia.

V gene TRBV5-1 combines with J gene TRBJ2-3; 11 positions match TRBD2. In germline, CDR1 is SGHRS, CDR2 YFSETQ. The CDR3 covers 16 residues. V trimming: 1 base; J trimming: 6 bases; junction bases outside the gene matches: 7. In nucleotides, the CDR3 is TGCGCCAGCAGCTTGTTTAGCGGGGGGGCATCCGATACGCAGTATTTT. This translates into CASSLFSGGASDTQYF.

The gene calls are TRBV27 and TRBJ2-7; 9 bases match TRBD2. Germline V gene sequence: CDR1 MNHEY, CDR2 SMNVEV (reference sequence). The CDR3 consists of 15 residues. Trimming cost V 0 bases and J 6 bases; bases outside gene matches: 6. The CDR3 bases are TGTGCCAGCAGTTTATCAGGGACTAGCTGGAGCGAGCAGTACTTC. Protein product: CASSLSGTSWSEQYF.

V gene TRBV29-1 combines with J gene TRBJ1-2; tentatively, D is TRBD1 (6 bases). This CDR3 is 13 amino acids long. V shed 8 bases and J shed 4 bases, with 17 bases lying between them. The germline gives CDR1 SQVTM, CDR2 ANQGSEA. The CDR3 loop is CSTGGRVGYGYTF. The DNA for the CDR3 is TGCAGCACGGGGGGCAGGGTCGGCTATGGCTACACCTTC.

This clone occurred a few times. The chain carries TRBV7-9 and TRBJ2-3; possibly TRBD2 for D (6 bases). The CDR3 is made up of 17 amino acids. CDR1 and CDR2 (germline): SEHNR, FQNEAQ (reference sequence). Trimming shortened V by 0 bases and J by 2 bases, and 15 bases separated the two germline ends. The CDR3 nucleotides are TGTGCCAGCAGCTTAGCCGGGATTACTAGCCTCACAGATACGCAGTATTTT. It specifies CASSLAGITSLTDTQYF. Full variable domain (remainder filled in from reference TRBV7-9 and TRBJ2-3): DTGVSQNPRHKITKRGQNVTFRCDPISEHNRLYWYRQTLGQGPEFLTYFQNEAQLEKSRLLSDRFSAERPKGSFSTLEIQRTEQGDSAMYLCASSLAGITSLTDTQYFGPGTRLTVL.

This clone was seen more than once but under ten times. The CDR3 DNA sequence: TGTGCCAGCTCACCTTATTCTTACCGGGTCCGCACTGAAGCTTTCTTT. This encodes CASSPYSYRVRTEAFF. The chain couples TRBV18 to TRBJ1-1; D is unclear. The CDR3 length is 16 residues. Germline CDR1 reads KGHSH; CDR2 reads LQKENI. Trimming cost V 3 bases and J 4 bases, with 18 bases left between them.

V is TRBV15 and J is TRBJ2-7; 7 bases align to TRBD1. V trimming: 0 bases; J trimming: 3 bases; junction bases outside the gene matches: 11. Germline V gives CDR1 LNHNV, CDR2 YYDKDF (reference sequence). The CDR3 sequence is 17 residues long. The CDR3 bases are TGTGCCACCAGCAGAGATCTCATCGGGACAGTAAGCTACGAGCAGTACTTC. It encodes CATSRDLIGTVSYEQYF.

This clone turned up a few times. V gene TRBV5-4 combines with J gene TRBJ1-2; the D is unclear. V was clipped by 6 bases and J by 4 bases, with 16 bases between them. The germline gives CDR1 SGHNT, CDR2 YYREEE (reference sequence). The CDR3 is made up of 14 amino acids. DNA of the CDR3: TGTGCCAGCACCCGGGAACGCAAGTCCTATGGCTACACCTTC. It encodes CASTRERKSYGYTF.

DNA for the CDR3: TGCGCCAGCCTAGGACAGGGTAGGACAGATACGCAGTATTTT. Its protein product is CASLGQGRTDTQYF. The chain employs TRBV10-2 and TRBJ2-3; 8 nucleotides match TRBD1. There are 14 residues in the CDR3. Trimming removed 8 bases from V and 3 bases from J; junction bases left unmatched: 7. The V gene's germline CDR1 is WSHSY and CDR2 SAAADI.

The chain joins TRBV9 to TRBJ2-5; D assignment may be TRBD1 or TRBD2 (5 bases each). The germline V and J ends were trimmed by 0 bases and 5 bases, with 17 bases remaining between them. Germline lookup yields CDR1 SGDLS and CDR2 YYNGEE. The CDR3 totals 16 residues. This chain's CDR3 is CASSVAAGASFETQYF. For the CDR3, the DNA is TGTGCCAGCAGCGTAGCCGCCGGGGCTAGTTTCGAGACCCAGTACTTC.

On this clone itself: This sample includes further DNA sequences coding for the same CDR3. V usage is TRBV6-5 and J usage is TRBJ1-6; D uncertain. Germline CDR1 MNHEY, CDR2 SVGAGI. The length of the CDR3 is 13 residues. Trimming cost V 0 bases and J 5 bases, with 2 bases left between them. The chain's CDR3 is CASSYSDNSPLHF. The DNA for the CDR3 is TGTGCCAGCAGTTACTCAGATAATTCACCCCTCCACTTT.

This clone was counted only a few times. The rearrangement links TRBV2 to TRBJ2-7; TRBD1 might be the D (5 bases). Germline V gene data show CDR1 as SNHLY and CDR2 as FYNNEI. V was pared by 7 bases and J by 0 bases, with 13 bases between. The CDR3 totals 14 residues. Written as DNA, the CDR3 is TGTGCCAGCACCCTTGACAGTCTCTCCTACGAGCAGTACTTC. Translating it yields CASTLDSLSYEQYF. Full variable domain (remainder filled in from reference TRBV2 and TRBJ2-7): EPEVTQTPSHQVTQMGQEVILRCVPISNHLYFYWYRQILGQKVEFLVSFYNNEISEKSEIFDDQFSVERPDGSNFTLKIRSTKLEDSAMYFCASTLDSLSYEQYFGPGTRLTVT.

The chain employs TRBV5-1 and TRBJ1-2; D is unresolved. The CDR3 has 16 amino acids. The V and J ends lost 0 bases and 8 bases respectively, with 20 bases between them. The germline V gene has CDR1 SGHRS and CDR2 YFSETQ. DNA of the CDR3: TGCGCCAGCAGCTTGGGTGGACCCCTAGGTTTGCGAGGCTACACCTTC. Its protein is CASSLGGPLGLRGYTF.

V usage is TRBV14 and J usage is TRBJ1-1; D is possibly TRBD1 (6 bases). The CDR3 contains 13 residues. The ends were cut back, 4 bases at V and 0 bases at J, with 6 bases in the middle. CDR1 is SGHDN, CDR2 FVKESK, per germline. The DNA for the CDR3 is TGTGCCAGCAGCCGGGGGCTGAACACTGAAGCTTTCTTT. Its translation is CASSRGLNTEAFF.

This clone turned up a few times. This chain connects TRBV4-1 to TRBJ1-6, with D possibly matching TRBD1 (6 bases). CDR3 length: 17 amino acids. Trimming stripped 6 bases from V and 6 bases from J, with 21 bases between. Looked up from germline, CDR1 is MGHRA and CDR2 is YSYEKL. The DNA for the CDR3 is TGCGCCAGCAGTCGAGGTAGGAGACAGGTCGTTAATTCACCCCTCCACTTT. This translates into CASSRGRRQVVNSPLHF.

This clone has more than one count but fewer than ten. This rearrangement joins TRBV6-5 to TRBJ1-5, with D possibly being TRBD1 (6 bases). V lost 6 bases, J lost 1 base, and 13 bases lay in between. This CDR3 has 15 amino acids. In germline, CDR1 is MNHEY, CDR2 SVGAGI. The CDR3 nucleotides read TGTGCCAGCAGCGAACAGGGATTCAGCAATCAGCCCCAGCATTTT. Translated, it gives CASSEQGFSNQPQHF.

V gene TRBV18 combines with J gene TRBJ2-2; perhaps TRBD1 as D (6 bases). This CDR3 has 15 amino acids. CDR1 and CDR2 (germline): KGHSH, LQKENI. Trimming removed 2 bases from V and 6 bases from J, with 13 bases in between. CDR3 region: CASSPFTGSPGELFF. CDR3 nucleotides: TGTGCCAGCTCACCATTTACAGGGTCCCCCGGGGAGCTGTTTTTT.

The chain uses TRBV5-1 and TRBJ2-7, with D tentatively TRBD2 (5 bases). This CDR3 comprises 14 residues. V shed 3 bases and J shed 2 bases, with 12 bases lying between them. Germline V gene data show CDR1 as SGHRS and CDR2 as YFSETQ. The CDR3 DNA is TGCGCCAGCAGCTGGCGGACGGGGACCTACGAGCAGTACTTC. This translates into CASSWRTGTYEQYF.

The chain carries TRBV29-1 and TRBJ2-7, with D perhaps matching TRBD1 or TRBD2 (5 bases each). The CDR3 length is 15 residues. Trimming left V 4 bases short and J 5 bases short, with 21 bases between. CDR1 SQVTM and CDR2 ANQGSEA come from the germline V gene. The DNA of the CDR3 is TGCAGCGTTGGCCAGGGACGGGCCCGAAGACACGAGCAGTACTTC. Amino acids: CSVGQGRARRHEQYF.

The J gene is TRBJ1-1, the V gene TRBV7-6, with D tentatively TRBD1 (6 bases). In germline, CDR1 is SGHVS, CDR2 FNYEAQ. V dropped 4 bases and J dropped 6 bases, with 24 bases sitting between them. The CDR3 contains 17 residues. This CDR3 is CASSSLRAFTGSPEAFF. CDR3 in DNA: TGTGCCAGCAGCTCCCTTAGAGCATTCACAGGGTCCCCTGAAGCTTTCTTT.

The chain recombines TRBV4-1 with TRBJ1-2; D ambiguous. The CDR3 runs to 15 residues. V was trimmed by 4 bases and J by 2 bases, leaving 14 bases between them. Germline values: CDR1 MGHRA, CDR2 YSYEKL. The CDR3 DNA reads as TGCGCCAGCAGCCGCCTTCGGGTCAGCAACTATGGCTACACCTTC. It is translated as CASSRLRVSNYGYTF.

This sequence joins TRBV18 and TRBJ2-1, with D possibly TRBD1 on 6 matching bases. V was clipped by 0 bases and J by 0 bases, with 12 bases between them. The CDR3 spans 17 residues. CDR1 is KGHSH, CDR2 LQKENI, per germline. The CDR3 DNA reads as TGTGCCAGCTCACCACCGGCCAGGGGCTACTCCTACAATGAGCAGTTCTTC. Residues: CASSPPARGYSYNEQFF.

The chain recombines TRBV7-8 with TRBJ1-1; tentative D call: TRBD1 (6 bases). Germline V gene data show CDR1 as SGHVS and CDR2 as FQNEAQ. V dropped 1 base and J dropped 7 bases, with 10 bases sitting between them. There are 13 residues in the CDR3. The CDR3 reads CASSLVGGDEAFF. In DNA form, the CDR3 reads TGTGCCAGCAGCTTAGTAGGGGGTGATGAAGCTTTCTTT.